Listed below are T cell receptor beta chains from one sample, sequenced in a study of cytomegalovirus exposure and HLA in healthy donors. Sequencing was performed with immunoSEQ multiplex PCR; in TCRdb, only in-frame clones are kept and a portion is missing. The repertoire includes more than 80,000 clones, roughly 86% of them detected once, and roughly 9% sits in the top ten. The sample taken for sequencing was PBMCs. The receptors come from a man aged 25 to 40 in good health and CMV-seropositive. Both conserved end residues are part of each CDR3. D genes are given only for firm matches.

j_call	d_call	v_call	cdr3_nt	cdr3_aa
TRBJ1-2	NA	TRBV7-9	TGTGCCAGCAGCTTGGCAGGGCACTATGGCTACACCTTC	CASSLAGHYGYTF
TRBJ1-4	NA	TRBV28	TGTGCCAGCAGTTCCGGGACTAATGAAAAACTGTTTTTT	CASSSGTNEKLFF
TRBJ2-1	NA	TRBV4-1	TGCGCCAGCAGCCAAGTCGGGAGAAGCGTCGATGAGCAGTTCTTC	CASSQVGRSVDEQFF
TRBJ2-1	TRBD1	TRBV14	TGTGCCAGCAGCCAAGACTGGGGACAGGGATTATTCTTC	CASSQDWGQGLFF
TRBJ2-1	TRBD2	TRBV6-5	TGTGCCAGCAGTCCCCCGGGGGGGCGCAATGAGCAGTTCTTC	CASSPPGGRNEQFF
TRBJ2-7	TRBD1	TRBV27	TGTGCCAGCAGTCCCGGACAGGGGAGGGTAGTCTACGAGCAGTACTTC	CASSPGQGRVVYEQYF
TRBJ2-2	TRBD1	TRBV6-5	TGTGCCAGCAGCCAAACCCGACAGGGCACCGGGGAGCTGTTTTTT	CASSQTRQGTGELFF
TRBJ2-2	NA	TRBV2	TGTGCCAGCAGTGAACTGGCAGACACGAACACCGGGGAGCTGTTTTTT	CASSELADTNTGELFF
TRBJ2-1	NA	TRBV7-9	TGTGCCAGCAGCTCCCCGGACTCCCCAATTCGGCAGTTCTTC	CASSSPDSPIRQFF
TRBJ2-7	NA	TRBV5-1	TGCGCCAGCAGCTGGGACATAATCTACGAGCAGTACTTC	CASSWDIIYEQYF
TRBJ2-1	TRBD2	TRBV13	TGTGCCAGCAGTAGTGCTAGCGGGAATACCTACAATGAGCAGTTCTTC	CASSSASGNTYNEQFF
TRBJ1-2	NA	TRBV29-1	TGCAGCGTTGCAGACGCAGGGGCTCGGATCTATGGCTACACCTTC	CSVADAGARIYGYTF
TRBJ2-1	TRBD1	TRBV5-1	TGCGCCAGCAGCTCATATTCAGGGACAGGGGGATCCTACAATGAGCAGTTCTTC	CASSSYSGTGGSYNEQFF
TRBJ2-5	TRBD1	TRBV10-3	TGTGCCATCAGTTTATCCAGGGGGCGGTTAGGTATGATGGAGACCCAGTACTTC	CAISLSRGRLGMMETQYF
TRBJ2-1	NA	TRBV5-5	TGTGCCAGCAGCTGGGGTGGGGGCACGGGGTCGTTTGACAATGAGCAGTTCTTC	CASSWGGGTGSFDNEQFF
TRBJ1-4	NA	TRBV5-6	TGTGCCAGCAGCTTTTATGACAGCACTGAAAAACTGTTTTTT	CASSFYDSTEKLFF
TRBJ2-2	TRBD1	TRBV6-5	TGTGCCAGCAGTTACGGACAGGTGAACACCGGGGAGCTGTTTTTT	CASSYGQVNTGELFF
TRBJ1-1	TRBD1	TRBV30	TGTGCCTGGAGTGCTGGGACAGGATTGAACACTGAAGCTTTCTTT	CAWSAGTGLNTEAFF
TRBJ1-1	NA	TRBV29-1	TGCAGCTACGGAAGGAGTAGGAGGGTTAGGACTGAAGCTTTCTTT	CSYGRSRRVRTEAFF
TRBJ2-7	TRBD1	TRBV28	TGTGCCAGCAGTTTAACGGCGGACAGGTCCTACGAGCAGTACTTC	CASSLTADRSYEQYF
TRBJ2-5	TRBD1	TRBV15	TGTGCCACCAGCATAAGCGGACAGGGGGAGTACCAAGAGACCCAGTACTTC	CATSISGQGEYQETQYF
TRBJ1-1	NA	TRBV5-1	TGCGCCAGCAGCTTGCCAGGGGCGGATACTGAAGCTTTCTTT	CASSLPGADTEAFF
TRBJ2-7	TRBD2	TRBV5-1	TGCGCCAGCAGCTTAGACACTAGCGGTGCATACGAGCAGTACTTC	CASSLDTSGAYEQYF